Following are 6 T cell receptor beta chains from one sample sequenced in a study of T cells in localized non-small cell lung cancer. The assay was immunoSEQ multiplex PCR, and TCRdb's table has in-frame clones only and misses some. This table holds 35,000 to 50,000 clones, around 79% found once. The material sequenced was PBMCs, taken before any cancer treatment. Receptors were obtained from a woman aged 35-70 years with stage II squamous cell lung carcinoma.

This clone was observed a single time. The V gene is TRBV11-2, the J gene TRBJ2-2; D is undetermined. Trimming pared 5 bases from V and 4 bases from J, leaving 14 bases between. Germline values: CDR1 SGHAT, CDR2 FQNNGV. The CDR3 is 15 residues long. CDR3 DNA: TGTGCCAGCAGCCCCCAGTCCATAATCACCGGGGAGCTGTTTTTT. This encodes CASSPQSIITGELFF.

The chain recombines TRBV10-3 with TRBJ2-5; 7 bases are shared with TRBD2. The CDR3 sequence is 13 residues long. The germline CDR1 and CDR2 sequences are ENHRY and SYGVKD. The V and J ends lost 10 bases and 5 bases, in that order; junction bases with no gene match: 10. CDR3 residues: CATTEGGMETQYF. CDR3 sequence (DNA): TGTGCCACTACGGAGGGAGGGATGGAGACCCAGTACTTC.

The CDR3 DNA is TGTGCCAGCAGCCAAGATGAGGGCGAGGTGAGCTCCTACAATGAGCAGTTCTTC. It specifies CASSQDEGEVSSYNEQFF. The V and J genes are TRBV4-2 and TRBJ2-1, with D possibly TRBD2 on 5 matching bases. Trimming stripped 0 bases from V and 0 bases from J, with 15 bases between. This CDR3 comprises 18 residues. Per germline, CDR1 LGHNA and CDR2 YNFKEQ.

This clone has a single count. This chain uses TRBV2 with TRBJ2-5; 11 nucleotides agree with TRBD2. The V segment lost 8 bases and the J segment 5 bases; nucleotides outside the gene matches: 13. The CDR3 spans 16 residues. CDR1 SNHLY and CDR2 FYNNEI come from the germline V gene. CDR3 coding DNA: TGTGCCAGCCGGTCACTGGGACTAGCGGTGGTTGAGACCCAGTACTTC. Protein: CASRSLGLAVVETQYF. Together with reference TRBV2 and TRBJ2-5, the CDR3 gives the full variable domain: EPEVTQTPSHQVTQMGQEVILRCVPISNHLYFYWYRQILGQKVEFLVSFYNNEISEKSEIFDDQFSVERPDGSNFTLKIRSTKLEDSAMYFCASRSLGLAVVETQYFGPGTRLLVL.

The V call is TRBV28, the J call TRBJ2-2; TRBD2 matches at 8 bases. The CDR3 is 14 amino acids. With 6 bases clipped from V and 6 bases from J, the junction kept 6 bases outside the gene matches. Looked up from germline, CDR1 is MDHEN and CDR2 is SYDVKM. The CDR3, as DNA: TGTGCCAGCAGGGGACTAGTTGTTCCCGGGGAGCTGTTTTTT. Its protein product is CASRGLVVPGELFF.

This chain links TRBV11-2 with TRBJ2-2; D not certain. Trimming took 0 bases from V and 6 from J, leaving 5 bases between them. The V gene's germline CDR1 is SGHAT and CDR2 FQNNGV. CDR3 size: 13 residues. The CDR3 loop reads CASSLDQAGELFF. DNA of the CDR3: TGTGCCAGCAGCTTAGATCAAGCCGGGGAGCTGTTTTTT.